This T cell receptor (beta chain) is drawn from a study of shared clonotypes between healthy human individuals. The overall study: Donors, aged 18 to 49, were a couple of women and a few men.

Only Caucasian adults living in Nashville, Tennessee made up the donor group. A remark on this clone: Its antigen is still unknown.

V was cut by 1 base and J by 2 bases, with 14 bases left in between. This CDR3 has 16 residues. From germline, CDR1 is KGHSH and CDR2 LQKENI. Study-level findings and limits: Donors were few, which limited the genetic and exposure-history diversity represented.

This table comes from immunoSEQ multiplex PCR, and its TCRdb copy is limited to in-frame clones, with some not included. The sample lists 400,000 to 600,000 clones; roughly 79% were seen once. Sample: PBMCs. V is TRBV18 and J is TRBJ1-1; D is unresolved. The TCR was taken from a woman in her 40s in good health. Some clones in this sample may be carry-over from other donors' samples. The CDR3 here is CASSPRGHNANTEAFF. CDR3 DNA sequence: TGTGCCAGCTCACCACGTGGCCACAACGCCAACACTGAAGCTTTCTTT.